The next 6 T cell receptor beta chains were all read from a single sample in a study of blood T cells in healthy people across ages. A J-beta primer mix and a sample-barcoded 5' primer were used in a second PCR of about 7 to 12 cycles. TCRdb independently ran MiXCR on the 5' RACE reads; one entry per CDR3 protein. The data contain hundreds of thousands of distinct CDR3 sequences, roughly two fifths of them singletons. The sequenced sample was blood. Receptors were obtained from a man older than 75 in good health.

The chain combines TRBV27 with TRBJ1-1; a weak D match, TRBD1 (6 bases). V was cut by 5 bases and J by 1 base, with 17 bases left in between. Per germline, CDR1 MNHEY and CDR2 SMNVEV (reference sequence). The CDR3 length is 16 residues. The CDR3 region is CASSQILTGSNTEAFF. The CDR3 nucleotides read TGTGCCAGCAGTCAGATACTTACAGGGTCGAACACTGAAGCTTTCTTT.

This clonotype showed up just a few times. The V call is TRBV27, the J call TRBJ2-6; 9 bases fit TRBD2. Germline assignment: CDR1 MNHEY and CDR2 SMNVEV (reference sequence). This CDR3 has 17 amino acids. Trimming cost V 4 bases and J 2 bases; bases outside gene matches: 6. In DNA form, the CDR3 reads TGTGCCAGCAGTTGGGTTAGCGGGAGTACTGGGGCCAACGTCCTGACTTTC. Its protein is CASSWVSGSTGANVLTF.

The chain has TRBV6-6 and TRBJ2-2, with 7 bases fitting TRBD1. CDR1 and CDR2 (germline): MNHNY, SVGAGI (reference sequence). V was clipped by 5 bases and J by 3 bases; unmatched bases: 9. The CDR3 sequence is 16 residues long. CDR3 residues: CASSQDRPRDTGELFF. For the CDR3, the DNA is TGTGCCAGCAGTCAGGACAGGCCTAGGGACACCGGGGAGCTGTTTTTT.

This sequence joins TRBV20-1 and TRBJ1-6, with TRBD1 identical over 8 bases. Trimming took 6 bases from V and 7 from J; bases not matched to a gene: 8. This CDR3 spans 14 amino acids. The germline V gene encodes CDR1 DFQATT and CDR2 SNEGSKA (reference sequence). The CDR3 coding sequence is TGCAGTGCAAGAAGGACAGGGAGGAATTCACCCCTCCACTTT. As protein: CSARRTGRNSPLHF.

This chain joins TRBV2 and TRBJ2-7, with D perhaps matching TRBD2 (6 bases). The CDR3 sequence is 13 residues long. Germline-derived CDR1 and CDR2 are SNHLY and FYNNEI. The V end was cut by 6 bases, the J end by 2 bases, with 11 bases between. The CDR3 nucleotides are TGTGCCAGCAGGGAGGGGTTCGCCTACGAGCAGTACTTC. Its protein product is CASREGFAYEQYF.

This clonotype was detected many times. The rearrangement uses TRBV7-2 and TRBJ2-7; D is perhaps TRBD1 (5 bases). Germline lookup yields CDR1 SGHTA and CDR2 FQGNSA. The V end was cut by 0 bases, the J end by 1 base, with 10 bases between. CDR3 size: 15 residues. The CDR3 bases are TGTGCCAGCAGCTTAGCTTTCAGGGATTCCTACGAGCAGTACTTC. Translation gives CASSLAFRDSYEQYF.